This entry features one TCR beta chain sequence. The target antigen is unknown. These data originate in a study of cytomegalovirus exposure and HLA in healthy donors. This CDR3 contains 13 residues. CDR1 is SGDLS, CDR2 YYNGEE, per germline. Trimming cost V 1 base and J 7 bases, with 11 bases left between them. 13 Jbeta primers and 60 Vbeta primers were used for the PCR. Some clones are missing from TCRdb's copy, which holds only in-frame ones; the method was immunoSEQ multiplex PCR. Among 65,000 to 100,000 clones listed, roughly three quarters were seen once. Findings and caveats of the study: Researchers reportedly found TCR beta sequences accurately predicted most subjects' HLA-A and HLA-B alleles. A prior analysis recorded that most TCR beta V segments were productive about 87% or about 30% of the time.

The V gene is TRBV9, the J gene TRBJ2-5, with D maybe TRBD2 (6 bases). Source material: PBMCs. This receptor was taken from a woman between 40 and 55 years old in good health and CMV-seropositive. The CDR3 region is CASSVSIGGTQYF. The CDR3 region has the DNA TGTGCCAGCAGCGTATCCATCGGGGGGACCCAGTACTTC.